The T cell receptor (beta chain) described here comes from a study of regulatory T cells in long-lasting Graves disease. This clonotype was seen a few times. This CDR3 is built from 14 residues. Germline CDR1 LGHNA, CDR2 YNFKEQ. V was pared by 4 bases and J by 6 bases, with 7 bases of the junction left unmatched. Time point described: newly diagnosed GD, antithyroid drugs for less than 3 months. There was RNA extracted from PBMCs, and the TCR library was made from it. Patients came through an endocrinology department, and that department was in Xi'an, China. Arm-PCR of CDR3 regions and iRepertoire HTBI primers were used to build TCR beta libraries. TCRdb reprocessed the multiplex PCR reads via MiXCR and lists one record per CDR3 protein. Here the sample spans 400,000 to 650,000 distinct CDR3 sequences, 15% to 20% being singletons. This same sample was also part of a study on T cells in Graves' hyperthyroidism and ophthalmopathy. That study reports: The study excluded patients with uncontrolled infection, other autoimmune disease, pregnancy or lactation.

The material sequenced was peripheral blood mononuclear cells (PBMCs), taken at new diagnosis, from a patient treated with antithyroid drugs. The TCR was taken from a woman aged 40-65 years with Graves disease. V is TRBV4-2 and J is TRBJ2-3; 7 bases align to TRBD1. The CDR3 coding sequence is TGTGCCAGCAGCCTCGAAGGACAGGCGGATACGCAGTATTTT. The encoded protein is CASSLEGQADTQYF.